These 23 T cell receptor beta chains were sequenced from one sample in a study of early T cells in non-severe SARS-CoV-2 infection. MiXCR was run by TCRdb on the 5' RACE reads, yielding one entry per CDR3 protein. Here the sample spans about 53,000 distinct CDR3 sequences, 9% to 15% being singletons. The starting material was whole blood, obtained at baseline. Every receptor here comes from an adult who was a healthcare worker with PCR-confirmed SARS-CoV-2 infection or an uninfected control (not recorded which).

This clonotype was observed a handful of times. The gene calls are TRBV7-8 and TRBJ2-2, with 10 bases matching TRBD2. With V trimmed by 4 bases and J by 7 bases, 6 bases remained unmatched. CDR3 length: 15 amino acids. From germline, CDR1 is SGHVS and CDR2 FQNEAQ. CDR3 protein: CASSSSGSSIGELFF. The CDR3 region has the DNA TGTGCCAGCAGCTCTAGCGGGAGTAGTATCGGGGAGCTGTTTTTT.

The genes are TRBV19 and TRBJ2-3; D is ambiguous. The germline V gene has CDR1 LNHDA and CDR2 SQIVND (reference sequence). V dropped 5 bases and J dropped 6 bases, with 15 bases sitting between them. This CDR3 region has 14 residues. The CDR3: CASSPLAAKDTQYF. The CDR3 DNA follows: TGTGCCAGTAGTCCCCTTGCGGCAAAGGATACGCAGTATTTT.

This clonotype has a count of ten or more. The chain has TRBV12-3 or TRBV12-4 and TRBJ1-1, with D perhaps matching TRBD1 (5 bases). Trimming pared 5 bases from V and 0 bases from J, leaving 13 bases between. There are 15 residues in the CDR3. The CDR3 DNA sequence: TGTGCCAGCAGTACCAGACAGTCTATGAACACTGAAGCTTTCTTT. Translation gives CASSTRQSMNTEAFF.

This clonotype was seen many times. The chain links TRBV4-2 to TRBJ2-5, with a tentative D call TRBD1 (6 bases). The CDR3 is 14 residues long. The V end was cut by 3 bases, the J end by 5 bases, with 13 bases between. Germline assignment: CDR1 LGHNA and CDR2 YNFKEQ. The CDR3 is CASSHMDSEETQYF. CDR3 DNA sequence: TGTGCCAGCAGCCATATGGACAGTGAGGAGACCCAGTACTTC.

A few counts support this clonotype. The chain is built from TRBV28 and TRBJ2-1, with TRBD1 matching 8 bases. There are 15 residues in the CDR3. Germline V lookup: CDR1 MDHEN, CDR2 SYDVKM. V shed 5 bases and J 9 bases; nucleotides not matched to a gene: 12. The CDR3 loop reads CASSGQGLSFREQFF. CDR3 bases: TGTGCCAGCAGTGGACAGGGCCTTAGTTTTCGTGAGCAGTTCTTC.

A few counts support this clonotype. J is TRBJ1-5 and V is TRBV27; D unclear. The V end lost 6 bases, the J end lost 0 bases, and 12 bases lay between the germline ends. CDR3 length equals 15 residues. CDR1 and CDR2 (germline): MNHEY, SMNVEV (reference sequence). The CDR3 spells CASSPTSYSNQPQHF. The CDR3 nucleotides read TGTGCCAGCAGCCCGACCTCTTATAGCAATCAGCCCCAGCATTTT.

A few counts support this clonotype. The rearrangement links TRBV6-2 or TRBV6-3 to TRBJ2-1; 11 bases are shared with TRBD2. Losses at the gene ends were 6 bases for V and 8 bases for J; bases not matched to a gene: 9. This CDR3 has 15 amino acids. Germline CDR1 MNHEY, CDR2 SVGEGT. CDR3 nucleotides: TGTGCCAGCAGCCTCCTGGCTAGCGGGAGGCATGAGCAGTTCTTC. This gives the protein CASSLLASGRHEQFF.

The chain combines TRBV7-2 with TRBJ1-5, with a possible D match to TRBD1 (6 bases). V was cut by 1 base and J by 5 bases, with 12 bases left in between. Per germline, CDR1 SGHTA and CDR2 FQGNSA. The CDR3 is 15 residues long. This CDR3 reads CASSLGGRGDQPQHF. DNA of the CDR3: TGTGCCAGCAGCTTAGGGGGCAGGGGAGATCAGCCCCAGCATTTT.

V and J are TRBV29-1 and TRBJ2-7, with 10 bases identical to TRBD1. In germline, CDR1 is SQVTM, CDR2 ANQGSEA. With 7 bases clipped from V and 3 bases from J, the junction kept 3 bases outside the gene matches. This CDR3 is 12 amino acids long. The CDR3: CSGGTGDYEQYF. CDR3 DNA sequence: TGCAGCGGGGGGACAGGGGACTACGAGCAGTACTTC.

The table lists this clonotype with a few counts. The chain employs TRBV29-1 and TRBJ2-3; D gene unclear. The germline gives CDR1 SQVTM, CDR2 ANQGSEA. This CDR3 is built from 12 residues. V lost 3 bases and J 2 bases, leaving 6 bases between the germline ends. CDR3 amino acids: CSVEDLTDTQYF. The CDR3 bases are TGCAGCGTTGAGGACCTCACAGATACGCAGTATTTT.

This clonotype occurred a few times. The chain couples TRBV7-3 to TRBJ2-1; the D is unclear. Deletions cut 1 base from V and 1 base from J, with 8 bases between. The germline V gene encodes CDR1 SGHTA and CDR2 FQGTGA. The CDR3 length is 15 residues. The CDR3 coding sequence is TGTGCCAGCAGCTTAAACCCGGGTTCCTACAATGAGCAGTTCTTC. As protein: CASSLNPGSYNEQFF.

This clonotype was observed a handful of times. The chain links TRBV6-6 to TRBJ2-1, with D perhaps matching TRBD2 (5 bases). Trimming removed 2 bases at V and 6 bases at J, with 8 bases between. The germline CDR1 and CDR2 sequences are MNHNY and SVGAGI (reference sequence). The CDR3 length is 13 residues. CDR3 amino acids: CASSYEGSNEQFF. CDR3 coding DNA: TGTGCCAGCAGTTACGAGGGCTCCAATGAGCAGTTCTTC.

The table lists this clonotype with a few counts. V and J are TRBV27 and TRBJ1-6, with TRBD1 identical over 8 bases. Germline lookup yields CDR1 MNHEY and CDR2 SMNVEV (reference sequence). Trimming took 6 bases from V and 1 from J; bases not matched to a gene: 5. CDR3 size: 16 residues. The CDR3 spells CASSRQGSSYNSPLHF. The DNA of the CDR3 is TGTGCCAGCAGCCGACAGGGGTCGTCCTATAATTCACCCCTCCACTTT.

A single count supports this clonotype. The rearrangement links TRBV7-6 to TRBJ2-5; 8 positions agree with TRBD2. Germline V gene lookup returns CDR1 SGHVS and CDR2 FNYEAQ. The ends lost 4 bases at V and 5 bases at J; junction bases unmatched: 3. CDR3 length: 13 residues. CDR3 in DNA: TGTGCCAGCAGCTCCGGGAGGGTGGAGACCCAGTACTTC. Translated, it gives CASSSGRVETQYF.

This clonotype was counted ten times or more. This rearrangement joins TRBV11-2 to TRBJ2-7; TRBD1 agrees at 7 bases. The CDR3 has 15 amino acids. Germline-derived CDR1 and CDR2 are SGHAT and FQNNGV. Trimming cost V 5 bases and J 0 bases; bases outside gene matches: 7. The CDR3 DNA reads as TGTGCCAGCAGCCCCTTGTGGGACAGCTCCTACGAGCAGTACTTC. Translation gives CASSPLWDSSYEQYF.

The V gene is TRBV6-2 or TRBV6-3, the J gene TRBJ2-1, with TRBD2 identical over 11 bases. Germline assignment: CDR1 MNHEY and CDR2 SVGEGT. This CDR3 comprises 14 residues. Trimming cost V 5 bases and J 6 bases; bases outside gene matches: 3. The CDR3 bases are TGTGCCAGCAGTGATAGCGGGAGGGCCAATGAGCAGTTCTTC. Translated: CASSDSGRANEQFF.

The gene calls are TRBV2 and TRBJ2-7; D gene ambiguous. Trimming removed 6 bases at V and 4 bases at J, with 13 bases between. The CDR3 is 13 amino acids. Germline values: CDR1 SNHLY, CDR2 FYNNEI. The CDR3 is CASRPSDPYEQYF. In DNA, the CDR3 is TGTGCCAGCAGACCCTCCGACCCATACGAGCAGTACTTC. The full variable domain, completed using reference TRBV2 and TRBJ2-7, is EPEVTQTPSHQVTQMGQEVILRCVPISNHLYFYWYRQILGQKVEFLVSFYNNEISEKSEIFDDQFSVERPDGSNFTLKIRSTKLEDSAMYFCASRPSDPYEQYFGPGTRLTVT.

This clonotype has a handful of counts. The chain couples TRBV4-1 to TRBJ2-7; 10 bases line up with TRBD2. In germline, CDR1 is MGHRA, CDR2 YSYEKL. The CDR3 sequence is 18 residues long. V shed 2 bases, J shed 1 base, and the junction held 11 bases outside the gene matches. The CDR3 coding sequence is TGCGCCAGCAGCCAACGGACTAGCGGAGCTCAGGTGTCCTACGAGCAGTACTTC. Residues: CASSQRTSGAQVSYEQYF.

This clonotype was counted a few times. This chain links TRBV7-8 with TRBJ1-2, with D perhaps matching TRBD1 (5 bases). Between the trimmed V and J ends, which lost 5 bases and 8 bases, there was a span of 15 bases. Germline CDR1 is SGHVS and CDR2 is FQNEAQ. This CDR3 region has 13 residues. CDR3 loop: CASSIRVFGGYTF. CDR3 sequence (DNA): TGTGCCAGCAGCATCAGGGTATTCGGCGGCTACACCTTC.

The CDR3 DNA follows: TGTGCCAGCAGTATACGGACCCCCTACAATGAGCAGTTCTTC. This encodes CASSIRTPYNEQFF. The rearrangement uses TRBV28 and TRBJ2-1; no clear D gene. The CDR3 spans 14 residues. Looked up from germline, CDR1 is MDHEN and CDR2 is SYDVKM. V was shortened by 5 bases and J by 2 bases, with 10 bases between the two germline ends.

V and J are TRBV20-1 and TRBJ2-7; 8 nucleotides match TRBD2. In germline, CDR1 is DFQATT, CDR2 SNEGSKA (reference sequence). Trimming took 6 bases from V and 7 from J; bases not matched to a gene: 14. The CDR3 is made up of 14 amino acids. Written as DNA, the CDR3 is TGCAGTGCCTGGGGGCAGCGGGAGCTTCAAGAGCAGTACTTC. Translation: CSAWGQRELQEQYF.

This chain links TRBV5-6 with TRBJ2-7; 11 nucleotides agree with TRBD2. The CDR3 sequence is 14 residues long. Germline lookup yields CDR1 SGHDT and CDR2 YYEEEE. Unmatched junction bases numbered 2, after V lost 4 bases and J lost 2 bases. The CDR3 DNA reads as TGTGCCAGCAGCAGACTAGCGGGGCCCTACGAGCAGTACTTC. Translation: CASSRLAGPYEQYF.

This clonotype was recorded at least ten times. The rearrangement uses TRBV28 and TRBJ2-7, with 7 bases identical to TRBD2. The germline CDR1 and CDR2 sequences are MDHEN and SYDVKM. The ends lost 8 bases at V and 3 bases at J; junction bases unmatched: 10. CDR3 length equals 14 residues. The CDR3 DNA follows: TGTGCCAGCGGGAAGAGACTAGCTAGCTACGAGCAGTACTTC. It specifies CASGKRLASYEQYF.